The entry that follows covers one T cell receptor beta chain sequence. The antigen remains undetermined. This entry comes from a study of cytomegalovirus exposure and HLA in healthy donors. Findings and limits, study-wide: A few CMV-associated chains were confirmed in vitro to be specific for CMV antigens. Later analysis associated a missense DCLRE1C variant with TCR beta V- and J-gene trimming.

Vbeta (60) and Jbeta (13) primers were used in the PCR. Using immunoSEQ multiplex PCR, the repertoire was profiled, and TCRdb retains in-frame clones only, with some absent. The table has about 78,000 clones, approximately 84% seen once. Sequenced: PBMCs. The sequence derives from a woman aged 45-60 years in good health and CMV-seronegative.

The CDR3 sequence: CASSVGQGSNQPQHF. The CDR3 nucleotides read TGTGCCAGTAGTGTGGGACAGGGGAGCAATCAGCCCCAGCATTTT. This chain links TRBV19 with TRBJ1-5; 10 bases line up with TRBD1. In germline, CDR1 is LNHDA, CDR2 SQIVND (reference sequence). V gave up 5 bases and J gave up 1 base; unmatched junction bases: 2. CDR3 length: 15 amino acids.